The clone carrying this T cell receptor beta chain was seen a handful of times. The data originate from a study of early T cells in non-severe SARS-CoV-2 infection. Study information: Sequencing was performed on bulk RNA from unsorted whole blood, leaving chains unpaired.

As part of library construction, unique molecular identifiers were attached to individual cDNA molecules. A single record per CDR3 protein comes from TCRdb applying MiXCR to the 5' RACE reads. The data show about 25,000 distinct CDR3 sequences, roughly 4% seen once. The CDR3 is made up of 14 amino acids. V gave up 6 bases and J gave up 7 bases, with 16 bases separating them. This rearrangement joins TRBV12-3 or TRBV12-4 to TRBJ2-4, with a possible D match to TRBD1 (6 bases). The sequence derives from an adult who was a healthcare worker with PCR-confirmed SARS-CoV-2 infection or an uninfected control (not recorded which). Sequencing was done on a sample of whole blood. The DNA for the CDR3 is TGTGCCAGCAGCTTCCAGGGGCGAAGGAACATTCAGTACTTC. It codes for CASSFQGRRNIQYF.